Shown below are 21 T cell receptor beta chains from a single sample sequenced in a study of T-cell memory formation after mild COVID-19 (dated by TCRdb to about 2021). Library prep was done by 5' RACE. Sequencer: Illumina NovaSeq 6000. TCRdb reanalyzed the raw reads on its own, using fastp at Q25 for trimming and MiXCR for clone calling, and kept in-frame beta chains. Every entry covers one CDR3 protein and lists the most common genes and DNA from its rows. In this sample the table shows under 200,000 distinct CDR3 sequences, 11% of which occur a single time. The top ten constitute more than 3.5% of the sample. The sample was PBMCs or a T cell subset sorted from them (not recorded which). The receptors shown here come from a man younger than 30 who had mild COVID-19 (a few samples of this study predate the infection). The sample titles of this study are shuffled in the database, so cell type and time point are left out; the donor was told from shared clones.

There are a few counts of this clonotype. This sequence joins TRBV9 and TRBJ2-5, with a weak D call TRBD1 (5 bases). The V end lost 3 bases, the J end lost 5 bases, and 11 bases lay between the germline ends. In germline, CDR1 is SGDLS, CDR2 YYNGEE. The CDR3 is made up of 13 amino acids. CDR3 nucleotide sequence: TGTGCCAGCAGCGCCCATAGGGGCGAGACCCAGTACTTC. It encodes CASSAHRGETQYF.

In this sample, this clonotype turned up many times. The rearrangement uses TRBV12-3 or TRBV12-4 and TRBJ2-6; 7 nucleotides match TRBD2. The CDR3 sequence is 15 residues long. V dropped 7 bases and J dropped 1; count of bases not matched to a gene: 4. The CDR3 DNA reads TGTGCCAGCAACTTGGGAGGGTCTGGGGCCAACGTCCTGACTTTC. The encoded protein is CASNLGGSGANVLTF.

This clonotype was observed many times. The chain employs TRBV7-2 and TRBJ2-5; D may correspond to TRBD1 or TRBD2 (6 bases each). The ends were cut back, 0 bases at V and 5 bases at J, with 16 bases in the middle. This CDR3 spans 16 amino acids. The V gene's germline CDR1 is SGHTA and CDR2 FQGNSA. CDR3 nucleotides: TGTGCCAGCAGCTTAGCGGCGGGGCGGAGGGGGGAGACCCAGTACTTC. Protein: CASSLAAGRRGETQYF.

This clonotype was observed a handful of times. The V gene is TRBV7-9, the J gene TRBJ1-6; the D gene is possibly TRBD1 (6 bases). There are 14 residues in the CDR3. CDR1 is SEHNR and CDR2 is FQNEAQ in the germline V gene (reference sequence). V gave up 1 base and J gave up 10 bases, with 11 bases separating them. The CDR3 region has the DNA TGTGCCAGCAGCTTAGTGTACAGGGACTCACCCCTCCACTTT. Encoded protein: CASSLVYRDSPLHF.

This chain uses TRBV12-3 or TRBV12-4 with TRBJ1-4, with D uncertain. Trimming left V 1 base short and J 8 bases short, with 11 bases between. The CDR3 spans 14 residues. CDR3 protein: CASSLVGRGEKLFF. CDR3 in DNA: TGTGCCAGCAGTTTAGTGGGTCGTGGAGAAAAACTGTTTTTT.

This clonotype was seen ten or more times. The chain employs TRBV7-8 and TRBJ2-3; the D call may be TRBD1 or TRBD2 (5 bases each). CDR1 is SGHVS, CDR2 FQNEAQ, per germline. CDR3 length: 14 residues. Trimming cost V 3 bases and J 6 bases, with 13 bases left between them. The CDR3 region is CASSFAGWGDTQYF. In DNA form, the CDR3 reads TGTGCCAGCAGCTTCGCGGGTTGGGGGGATACGCAGTATTTT.

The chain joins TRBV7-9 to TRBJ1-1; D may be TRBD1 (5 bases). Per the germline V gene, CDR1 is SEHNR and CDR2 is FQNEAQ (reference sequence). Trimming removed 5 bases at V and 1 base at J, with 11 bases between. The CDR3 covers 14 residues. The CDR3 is CASSEIGGNTEAFF. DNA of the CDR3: TGTGCCAGCAGCGAGATCGGGGGGAACACTGAAGCTTTCTTT.

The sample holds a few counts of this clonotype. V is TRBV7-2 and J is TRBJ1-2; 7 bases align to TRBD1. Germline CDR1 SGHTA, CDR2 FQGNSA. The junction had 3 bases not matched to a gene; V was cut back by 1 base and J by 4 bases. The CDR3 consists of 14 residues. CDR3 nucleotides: TGTGCCAGCAGCTTAGTCTGGGACAGCTATGGCTACACCTTC. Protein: CASSLVWDSYGYTF.

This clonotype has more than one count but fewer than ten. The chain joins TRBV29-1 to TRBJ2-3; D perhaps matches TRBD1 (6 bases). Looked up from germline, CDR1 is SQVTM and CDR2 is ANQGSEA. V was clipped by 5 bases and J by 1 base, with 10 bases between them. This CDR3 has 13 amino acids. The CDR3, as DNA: TGCAGCGTTAACAGGGCCGGCACAGATACGCAGTATTTT. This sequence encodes CSVNRAGTDTQYF.

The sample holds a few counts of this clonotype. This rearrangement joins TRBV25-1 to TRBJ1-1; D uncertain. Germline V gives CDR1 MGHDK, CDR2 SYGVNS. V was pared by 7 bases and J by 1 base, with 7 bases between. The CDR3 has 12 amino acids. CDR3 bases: TGTGCCAGCACCCTAGGGAACACTGAAGCTTTCTTT. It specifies CASTLGNTEAFF.

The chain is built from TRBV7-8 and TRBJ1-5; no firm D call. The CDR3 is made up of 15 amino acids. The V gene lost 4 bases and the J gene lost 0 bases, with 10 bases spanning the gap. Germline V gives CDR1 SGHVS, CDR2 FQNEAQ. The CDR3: CASSSFSVSNQPQHF. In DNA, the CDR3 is TGTGCCAGCAGCTCCTTCAGTGTTAGCAATCAGCCCCAGCATTTT.

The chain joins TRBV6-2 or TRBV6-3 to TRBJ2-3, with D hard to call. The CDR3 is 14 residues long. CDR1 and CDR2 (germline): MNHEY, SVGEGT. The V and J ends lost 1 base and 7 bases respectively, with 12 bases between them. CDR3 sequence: CASSYYENTYTQYF. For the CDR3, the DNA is TGTGCCAGCAGTTACTACGAGAACACTTATACGCAGTATTTT.

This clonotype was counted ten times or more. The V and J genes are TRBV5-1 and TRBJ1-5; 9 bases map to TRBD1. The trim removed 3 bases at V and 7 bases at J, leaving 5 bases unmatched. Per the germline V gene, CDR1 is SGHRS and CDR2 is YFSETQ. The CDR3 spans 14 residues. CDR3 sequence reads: CASSWTGEGQPQHF. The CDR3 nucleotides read TGCGCCAGCAGCTGGACAGGGGAAGGCCAGCCCCAGCATTTT.

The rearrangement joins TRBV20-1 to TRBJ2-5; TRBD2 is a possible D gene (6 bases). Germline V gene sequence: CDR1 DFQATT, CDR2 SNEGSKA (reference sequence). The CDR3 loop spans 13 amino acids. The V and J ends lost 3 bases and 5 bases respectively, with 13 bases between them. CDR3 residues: CSARGTPTETQYF. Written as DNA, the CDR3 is TGCAGTGCTAGGGGGACTCCGACCGAGACCCAGTACTTC.

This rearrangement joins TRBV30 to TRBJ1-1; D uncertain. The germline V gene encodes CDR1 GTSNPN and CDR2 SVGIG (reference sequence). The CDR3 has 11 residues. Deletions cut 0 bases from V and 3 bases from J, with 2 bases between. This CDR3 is CAWSVDTEAFF. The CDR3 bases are TGTGCCTGGAGTGTGGACACTGAAGCTTTCTTT.

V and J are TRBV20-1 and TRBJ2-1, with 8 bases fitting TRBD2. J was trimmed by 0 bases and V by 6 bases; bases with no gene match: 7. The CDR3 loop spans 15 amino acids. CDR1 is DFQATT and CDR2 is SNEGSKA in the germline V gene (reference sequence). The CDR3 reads CSAPSGTSSYNEQFF. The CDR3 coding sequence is TGCAGTGCCCCCTCCGGGACTAGCTCCTACAATGAGCAGTTCTTC.

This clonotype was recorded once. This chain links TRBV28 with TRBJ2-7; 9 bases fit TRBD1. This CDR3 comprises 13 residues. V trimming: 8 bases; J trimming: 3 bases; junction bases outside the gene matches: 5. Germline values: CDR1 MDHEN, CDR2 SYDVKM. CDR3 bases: TGTGCCAGCGGTGCGGGACAGGGCTACGAGCAGTACTTC. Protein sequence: CASGAGQGYEQYF.

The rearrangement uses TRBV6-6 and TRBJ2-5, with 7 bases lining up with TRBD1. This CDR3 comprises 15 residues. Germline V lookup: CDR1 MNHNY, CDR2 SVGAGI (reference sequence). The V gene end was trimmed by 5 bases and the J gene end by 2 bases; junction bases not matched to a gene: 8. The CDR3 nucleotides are TGTGCCAGCAGTCGTGGTGGACAGGCACAAGAGACCCAGTACTTC. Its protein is CASSRGGQAQETQYF.

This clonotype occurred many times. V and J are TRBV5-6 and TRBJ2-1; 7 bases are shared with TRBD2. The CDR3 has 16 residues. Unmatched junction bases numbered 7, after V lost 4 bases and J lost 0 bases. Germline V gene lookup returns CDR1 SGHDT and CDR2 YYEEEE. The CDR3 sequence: CASSGVAGDSYNEQFF. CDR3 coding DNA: TGTGCCAGCAGCGGGGTGGCGGGGGACTCCTACAATGAGCAGTTCTTC.

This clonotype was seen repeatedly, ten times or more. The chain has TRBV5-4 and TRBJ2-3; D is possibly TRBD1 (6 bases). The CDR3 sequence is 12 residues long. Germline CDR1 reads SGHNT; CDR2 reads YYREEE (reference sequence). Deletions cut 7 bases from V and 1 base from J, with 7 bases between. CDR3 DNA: TGTGCCAGCCACAGGGGCACAGATACGCAGTATTTT. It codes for CASHRGTDTQYF. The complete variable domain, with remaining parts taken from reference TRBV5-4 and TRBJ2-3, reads ETGVTQSPTHLIKTRGQQVTLRCSSQSGHNTVSWYQQALGQGPQFIFQYYREEENGRGNFPPRFSGLQFPNYSSELNVNALELDDSALYLCASHRGTDTQYFGPGTRLTVL.

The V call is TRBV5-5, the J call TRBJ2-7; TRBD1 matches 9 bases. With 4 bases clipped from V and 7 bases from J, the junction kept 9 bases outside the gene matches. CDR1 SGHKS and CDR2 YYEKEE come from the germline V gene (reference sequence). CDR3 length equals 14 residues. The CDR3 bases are TGTGCCAGCAGCCGCGGGACAGGGTCTTCAGAGCAGTACTTC. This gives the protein CASSRGTGSSEQYF.